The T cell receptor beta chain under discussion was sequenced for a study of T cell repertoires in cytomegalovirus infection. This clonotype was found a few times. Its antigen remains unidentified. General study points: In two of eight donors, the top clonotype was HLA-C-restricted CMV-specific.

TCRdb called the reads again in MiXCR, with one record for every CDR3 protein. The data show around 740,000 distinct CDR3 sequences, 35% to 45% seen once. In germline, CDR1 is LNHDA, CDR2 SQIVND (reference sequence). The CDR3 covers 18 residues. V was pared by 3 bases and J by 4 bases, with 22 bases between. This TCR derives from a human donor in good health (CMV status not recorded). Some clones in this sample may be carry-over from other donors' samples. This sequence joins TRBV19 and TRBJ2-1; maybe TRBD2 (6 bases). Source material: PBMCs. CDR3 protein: CASSIRQRASVQYNEQFF. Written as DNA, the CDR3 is TGTGCCAGTAGTATCCGACAGCGGGCATCGGTTCAATACAATGAGCAGTTCTTC.